The clone carrying this T cell receptor beta chain is medium-sized within its sample. TCRbeta libraries were built with three rounds of nested PCR, modified from ARM-PCR. TCRdb re-called the multiplex PCR reads with MiXCR, one entry per CDR3 protein. The table includes approximately 79,000 distinct CDR3 sequences, 76% detected once. The germline gives CDR1 LGHNA, CDR2 YSLEER. The CDR3 has 15 residues. The germline V and J ends were trimmed by 1 base and 6 bases, with 16 bases remaining between them. This sample's RNA came from whole unsorted tissue. Distant lung tissue was collected more than 3 cm away from the tumor edge. This sample is drawn from a study of tumor and adjacent non-tumor tissue in lung cancer.

This rearrangement joins TRBV4-3 to TRBJ2-7, with D possibly matching TRBD2 (5 bases). The TCR sequence derives from a man aged 65 to 79 with non-small cell lung cancer. Sequenced: distant non-tumor lung tissue. The CDR3 is CASSQGRGYLGEQYF. The CDR3 bases are TGCGCCAGCAGCCAAGGTCGGGGATATTTAGGCGAGCAGTACTTC.